The 10 T cell receptor beta chains below were found in one sample sequenced in a study of shared clonotypes between healthy human individuals. Positive CCR7 selection of CD45RO-negative cells yielded the naive CD8 cells, and terminally differentiated effector memory CD45RA+ cells were excluded. Using immunoSEQ multiplex PCR, the repertoire was profiled, and TCRdb retains in-frame clones only, with some absent. The sample records nearly 2 million clones, around 96% being singletons. The sequenced sample consisted of naive CD8+ T cells sorted from blood. The source of these receptors is a man between 18 and 29 years old in good health.

A note on this clone: The sample holds other DNA sequences that translate to the same CDR3. The gene calls are TRBV4-1 and TRBJ1-1; D unresolved. Germline V lookup: CDR1 MGHRA, CDR2 YSYEKL. The length of the CDR3 is 11 residues. V shed 3 bases and J shed 8 bases, with 7 bases lying between them. DNA for the CDR3: TGCGCCAGCAGCCAGACATCGGAAGCTTTCTTT. Amino acid sequence: CASSQTSEAFF.

Comment on this clone: It is likely a read error, because the conserved phenylalanine at the end of the CDR3 is missing. No DNA is shown, since the ends of the CDR3 on it are uncertain; the CDR3 is the one TCRdb lists. CDR3 residues: CASSFAEGPGVY. The J gene is TRBJ1-4, the V gene TRBV5-8. The CDR3 length equals 12 residues, ends included. Per the germline V gene, CDR1 is SGHTS and CDR2 is YDEGEE.

The gene calls are TRBV30 and TRBJ1-2; D is possibly TRBD1 (5 bases). CDR3 length equals 12 residues. V was pared by 0 bases and J by 6 bases, with 8 bases between. Germline CDR1 GTSNPN, CDR2 SVGIG (reference sequence). The CDR3 bases are TGTGCCTGGAGTGTTACAGGTGATGGCTACACCTTC. It yields the protein CAWSVTGDGYTF. Combining the CDR3 with reference TRBV30 and TRBJ1-2 gives the whole variable domain SQTIHQWPATLVQPVGSPLSLECTVEGTSNPNLYWYRQAAGRGLQLLFYSVGIGQISSEVPQNLSASRPQDRQFILSSKKLLLSDSGFYLCAWSVTGDGYTFGSGTRLTVV.

The V and J genes are TRBV9 and TRBJ2-1; unclear D gene. The CDR3 extends over 16 amino acids. Trimming took 0 bases from V and 1 from J, leaving 11 bases between them. Germline lookup yields CDR1 SGDLS and CDR2 YYNGEE. In DNA, the CDR3 is TGTGCCAGCAGCGTAGATGGGTCCCTATCCTACAATGAGCAGTTCTTC. Its protein product is CASSVDGSLSYNEQFF.

A remark on this clone: This sample also contains other DNA sequences that code for the same CDR3. The chain recombines TRBV11-2 with TRBJ2-7; D unclear. The CDR3 totals 13 residues. Trimming removed 0 bases from V and 0 bases from J, with 3 bases in between. Per the germline V gene, CDR1 is SGHAT and CDR2 is FQNNGV. Here the CDR3 reads CASSLEVSYEQYF. The CDR3 DNA reads as TGTGCCAGCAGCTTAGAAGTCTCCTACGAGCAGTACTTC.

A note on this clone: This specimen includes other DNA sequences encoding the same CDR3. The chain couples TRBV6-5 to TRBJ2-5, with TRBD2 identical over 8 bases. The length of the CDR3 is 15 residues. With V trimmed by 0 bases and J by 5 bases, 5 bases remained unmatched. Germline V gives CDR1 MNHEY, CDR2 SVGAGI. The CDR3 protein is CASSYSRGGRETQYF. The CDR3 DNA follows: TGTGCCAGCAGTTACTCACGGGGGGGTCGTGAGACCCAGTACTTC.

The V and J genes are TRBV29-1 and TRBJ1-2, with a possible D match to TRBD1 (5 bases). The CDR3 totals 12 residues. CDR1 and CDR2 from the germline V gene are SQVTM and ANQGSEA. Trimming removed 6 bases at V and 7 bases at J, with 15 bases between. The CDR3 DNA reads TGCAGCGTCCCGCGGGGGGATGGTGGCTACACCTTC. Protein: CSVPRGDGGYTF.

The chain links TRBV28 to TRBJ1-2; unclear D gene. The germline V gene has CDR1 MDHEN and CDR2 SYDVKM. The CDR3 consists of 13 residues. Trimming stripped 6 bases from V and 3 bases from J, with 11 bases between. The CDR3 loop is CASSNPGDYGYTF. CDR3 DNA: TGTGCCAGCAGCAACCCTGGGGACTATGGCTACACCTTC.

The V gene is TRBV25-1, the J gene TRBJ1-5; D gene uncertain. CDR1 is MGHDK, CDR2 SYGVNS, per germline. The CDR3 loop spans 13 amino acids. V lost 1 base, J lost 11 bases, and 12 bases lay in between. CDR3 in DNA: TGTGCCAGCAGTGAATCTTACACAGAGACCCAGCATTTT. Residues: CASSESYTETQHF.

Of note for this clone: This same CDR3 is encoded by further DNA sequences in the sample. V gene TRBV29-1 combines with J gene TRBJ2-7; D is perhaps TRBD2 (5 bases). The CDR3 length is 11 residues. V gave up 2 bases and J gave up 4 bases, with 6 bases separating them. Germline loops: CDR1 SQVTM, CDR2 ANQGSEA. The CDR3, as DNA: TGCAGCGTTGAATCGGGGTACGAGCAGTACTTC. This encodes CSVESGYEQYF.